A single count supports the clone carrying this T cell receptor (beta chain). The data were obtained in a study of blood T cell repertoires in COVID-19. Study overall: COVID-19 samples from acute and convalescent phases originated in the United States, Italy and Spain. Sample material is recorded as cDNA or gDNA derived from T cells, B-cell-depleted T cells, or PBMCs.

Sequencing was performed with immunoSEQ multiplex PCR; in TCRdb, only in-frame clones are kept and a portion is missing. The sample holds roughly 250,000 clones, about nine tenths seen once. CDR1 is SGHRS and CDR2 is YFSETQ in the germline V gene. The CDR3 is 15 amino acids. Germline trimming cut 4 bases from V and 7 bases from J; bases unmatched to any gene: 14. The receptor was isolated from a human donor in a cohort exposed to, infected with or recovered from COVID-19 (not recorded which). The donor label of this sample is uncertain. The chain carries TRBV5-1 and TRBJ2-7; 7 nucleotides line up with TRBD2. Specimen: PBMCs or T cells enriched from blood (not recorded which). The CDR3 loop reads CASSPSPRFGGEQYF. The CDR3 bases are TGCGCCAGCAGCCCCTCGCCCAGGTTCGGGGGGGAGCAGTACTTC.